This TCR beta chain was found in a study of shared clonotypes between healthy human individuals. This CDR3 has 16 residues. Germline V gives CDR1 SGHTA, CDR2 FQGNSA. Trimming removed 5 bases from V and 2 bases from J; junction bases left unmatched: 8. This table comes from immunoSEQ multiplex PCR, and its TCRdb copy is limited to in-frame clones, with some not included. The table includes about 2.4 million clones, over 85% detected once. This receptor was taken from a man aged 18 to 30 in good health. Some clones in this sample may be carry-over from other donors' samples. The chain combines TRBV7-2 with TRBJ2-5; 10 bases line up with TRBD2. The sample comprised naive CD4+ T cells from PBMCs. Regarding subset: CD45RA+ positively selected. The CDR3 region has the DNA TGTGCCAGCAGCGCTTGGACTAGCGGAGCGCAAGAGACCCAGTACTTC. The encoded protein is CASSAWTSGAQETQYF.